This T cell receptor beta chain was profiled in a study of blood T cell repertoires in COVID-19. Study-level background: COVID-19 samples, acute and convalescent, were from the United States, Italy and Spain. Sources were T cells, B-cell-depleted T cells, or PBMCs; the material itself was cDNA or gDNA.

The Seattle patients joined while their infection was active and were tracked longitudinally afterward. As originally analysed: The assay estimated nucleated cells by amplifying reference gene primers. Produced via immunoSEQ multiplex PCR; TCRdb's table is partial and in-frame only. Clone size and the V and J calls come from that table; the DNA yielded D and trimming. The sample has approximately 280,000 clones; more than 80% are singletons. CDR1 is SGHDT and CDR2 is YYEEEE in the germline V gene. There are 16 residues in the CDR3. V lost 1 base, J lost 7 bases, and 14 bases stayed unmatched. There are a few counts of this clone.

This receptor was identified in a woman aged 30 to 39 with COVID-19, enrolled during active disease. V is TRBV5-6 and J is TRBJ2-7, with 7 bases matching TRBD2. Sample: peripheral blood. In DNA, the CDR3 is TGTGCCAGCAGCTTGCGGAATCGGCTAGCGGTAGATGAGCAGTACTTC. It specifies CASSLRNRLAVDEQYF.